These 27 T cell receptor beta chains came from one sample sequenced in a study of post-analysis software for immune sequencing data. Study findings and constraints: Relative to controls, patients had a few TRBV segments at higher frequency, with TRBV5-6, TRBV5-1 and TRBV20-1 among these.

These receptors lack a known antigen. TCR beta cDNA libraries included unique molecular identifiers. TCRdb called the PCR reads again in MiXCR, with one record for every CDR3 protein. The sample lists roughly 730,000 distinct CDR3 sequences, 30% occurring once. Specimen: blood. The receptors here all came from a girl aged 10-17 years with multiple sclerosis.

The rearrangement uses TRBV6-4 and TRBJ2-7, with D perhaps given as TRBD1 or TRBD2 (5 bases each). CDR1 and CDR2 from the germline V gene are MRHNA and SNTAGT. The CDR3 is made up of 20 amino acids. The CDR3, as DNA: TGTACCAACAGTGTAGTTTGGGTCTATTCGTCGGGACGGGTCATCTACGAGCAGTACTTC. It yields the protein CTNSVVWVYSSGRVIYEQYF.

This chain uses TRBV2 with TRBJ2-7, with D possibly being TRBD2 (6 bases). Trimming took 8 bases from V and 9 from J, leaving 23 bases between them. The CDR3 loop spans 14 amino acids. CDR1 is SNHLY and CDR2 is FYNNEI in the germline V gene. DNA of the CDR3: TGTGCCAGCCGGGGGTTTGACATCGGGCTTCGGCAGTACTTC. It encodes CASRGFDIGLRQYF. Full variable domain (missing parts from reference TRBV2 and TRBJ2-7): EPEVTQTPSHQVTQMGQEVILRCVPISNHLYFYWYRQILGQKVEFLVSFYNNEISEKSEIFDDQFSVERPDGSNFTLKIRSTKLEDSAMYFCASRGFDIGLRQYFGPGTRLTVT.

J is TRBJ2-1 and V is TRBV20-1; D tentatively reads TRBD1 or TRBD2 (5 bases each). Between the trimmed V and J ends, which lost 2 bases and 9 bases, there was a span of 23 bases. The CDR3 is 16 amino acids. Germline V gives CDR1 DFQATT, CDR2 SNEGSKA (reference sequence). CDR3: CSARSGRPQPDGEQFF. CDR3 sequence (DNA): TGCAGTGCTAGATCGGGACGACCCCAGCCAGACGGTGAGCAGTTCTTC.

This clonotype was detected a few times. The chain employs TRBV3-1 and TRBJ2-5, with unresolved D. The CDR3 covers 15 residues. Trimming left V 4 bases short and J 3 bases short, with 15 bases between. Looked up from germline, CDR1 is LGHDT and CDR2 is YNNKEL (reference sequence). The DNA of the CDR3 is TGTGCCAGCAGCCCCCCAACTACCGGAGAAGAGACCCAGTACTTC. This translates into CASSPPTTGEETQYF.

This chain joins TRBV11-2 and TRBJ2-1, with no clear D. CDR3 length equals 15 residues. V lost 10 bases to trimming and J lost 0 bases, with 16 bases between them. CDR1 is SGHAT, CDR2 FQNNGV, per germline. The CDR3: CATSAGPSSYNEQFF. The CDR3, as DNA: TGTGCCACAAGCGCCGGGCCGAGCTCCTACAATGAGCAGTTCTTC.

The chain employs TRBV7-2 and TRBJ2-3, with TRBD2 matching 9 bases. CDR3 length: 13 residues. V trimming: 5 bases; J trimming: 13 bases; junction bases outside the gene matches: 10. Germline V gene sequence: CDR1 SGHTA, CDR2 FQGNSA. The CDR3 bases are TGTGCCAGCAGCCCACACGGTGCGGGAGGGAAGTATTTT. Amino acid sequence: CASSPHGAGGKYF.

The chain employs TRBV7-2 and TRBJ1-4; D is unresolved. This CDR3 is 14 amino acids long. Germline V gene sequence: CDR1 SGHTA, CDR2 FQGNSA. Trimming pared 5 bases from V and 5 bases from J, leaving 12 bases between. In nucleotides, the CDR3 is TGTGCCAGCAGCCTCGGCCCGGGGAATGAAAAACTGTTTTTT. Translated, it gives CASSLGPGNEKLFF.

This clonotype was seen a few times. A clone one base away is much larger, so this may be a read error. The V call is TRBV7-9, the J call TRBJ1-4; D is perhaps TRBD1 (5 bases). CDR3 length: 15 amino acids. Per the germline V gene, CDR1 is SEHNR and CDR2 is FQNEAQ (reference sequence). V was trimmed by 1 base and J by 12 bases, leaving 18 bases between them. The DNA of the CDR3 is TGTGCCAGCAGCTTAGAAGGCGGGGCGGAGGAAGAACTGTTTTTT. This sequence encodes CASSLEGGAEEELFF.

A single count supports this clonotype. The J gene is TRBJ2-3, the V gene TRBV2; D may match TRBD1 or TRBD2 (6 bases each). V lost 8 bases and J 2 bases, leaving 23 bases between the germline ends. Germline CDR1 reads SNHLY; CDR2 reads FYNNEI. The CDR3 contains 17 residues. The CDR3 sequence: CASGLLGGRFFTDTQYF. CDR3 DNA: TGTGCCAGCGGATTACTTGGGGGGCGGTTTTTCACAGATACGCAGTATTTT.

This chain connects TRBV28 to TRBJ2-3, with 9 positions matching TRBD2. The CDR3 contains 15 residues. Germline V gene data show CDR1 as MDHEN and CDR2 as SYDVKM. J lost 4 bases, V lost 5 bases, and 7 bases had no gene match. The CDR3 here is CASSPLAGEADTQYF. In DNA, the CDR3 is TGTGCCAGCAGTCCCTTAGCGGGAGAGGCAGATACGCAGTATTTT.

This clonotype has a handful of counts. The V call is TRBV20-1, the J call TRBJ2-3; D is unresolved. The V gene lost 0 bases and the J gene lost 9 bases, with 19 bases spanning the gap. The CDR3 extends over 15 amino acids. Per germline, CDR1 DFQATT and CDR2 SNEGSKA (reference sequence). CDR3 region: CSAREVLNGGPTQYF. DNA of the CDR3: TGCAGTGCTAGAGAAGTACTTAACGGCGGCCCCACGCAGTATTTT.

The chain couples TRBV5-1 to TRBJ2-4, with 8 bases matching TRBD1. Trimming at V came to 4 bases and at J to 1 base, leaving 7 bases not matched to a gene. The CDR3 loop spans 16 amino acids. The germline gives CDR1 SGHRS, CDR2 YFSETQ. CDR3 in amino acids: CASSPFQGAAKNIQYF. DNA of the CDR3: TGCGCCAGCAGCCCGTTTCAGGGGGCGGCCAAAAACATTCAGTACTTC.

This clonotype was counted between two and nine times. V and J are TRBV20-1 and TRBJ2-4, with 8 bases matching TRBD2. Trimming cost V 6 bases and J 0 bases; bases outside gene matches: 7. This CDR3 spans 15 amino acids. CDR1 and CDR2 from the germline V gene are DFQATT and SNEGSKA (reference sequence). The CDR3 here is CSALPSGLAKNIQYF. CDR3 in DNA: TGCAGTGCCCTTCCTAGCGGGCTAGCCAAAAACATTCAGTACTTC.

This clonotype was seen more than once but under ten times. The J gene is TRBJ2-7, the V gene TRBV7-9; D unresolved. CDR3 length equals 14 residues. The V end was cut by 5 bases, the J end by 3 bases, with 14 bases between. Germline values: CDR1 SEHNR, CDR2 FQNEAQ (reference sequence). DNA of the CDR3: TGTGCCAGCAGCCCCCCGGGTCCGGGCTACGAGCAGTACTTC. This sequence encodes CASSPPGPGYEQYF.

This clonotype was detected a few times. V and J are TRBV24-1 and TRBJ2-7; 12 bases line up with TRBD1. Germline CDR1 and CDR2: KGHDR and SFDVKD. J lost 5 bases, V lost 7 bases, and 2 bases had no gene match. The CDR3 contains 13 residues. Here the CDR3 reads CATSRDRGHEQYF. CDR3 sequence (DNA): TGTGCCACCAGCAGGGACAGGGGGCACGAGCAGTACTTC.

The sample holds a few counts of this clonotype. The rearrangement links TRBV14 to TRBJ2-1; D is perhaps TRBD2 (6 bases). In germline, CDR1 is SGHDN, CDR2 FVKESK. This CDR3 region has 14 residues. The V end lost 4 bases, the J end lost 3 bases, and 10 bases lay between the germline ends. DNA for the CDR3: TGTGCCAGCAGCCCCGTGCGGGGCTACAATGAGCAGTTCTTC. This gives the protein CASSPVRGYNEQFF.

This clonotype was seen many times. This chain links TRBV28 with TRBJ2-3; 9 bases agree with TRBD1. CDR1 and CDR2 (germline): MDHEN, SYDVKM. The junction had 7 bases not matched to a gene; V was cut back by 6 bases and J by 0 bases. CDR3 size: 16 residues. Here the CDR3 reads CASSSPGTGSTDTQYF. CDR3 sequence (DNA): TGTGCCAGCAGCTCCCCCGGGACAGGGAGCACAGATACGCAGTATTTT.

The rearrangement uses TRBV9 and TRBJ2-1, with D perhaps matching TRBD1 (6 bases). The V end was cut by 1 base, the J end by 4 bases, with 12 bases between. From germline, CDR1 is SGDLS and CDR2 YYNGEE. The CDR3 has 15 amino acids. CDR3 sequence (DNA): TGTGCCAGCAGCGTAACAGGGCTGCGATACAATGAGCAGTTCTTC. Protein: CASSVTGLRYNEQFF.

The chain combines TRBV7-2 with TRBJ2-7, with D unresolved. Trimming pared 5 bases from V and 0 bases from J, leaving 17 bases between. From germline, CDR1 is SGHTA and CDR2 FQGNSA. The CDR3 runs to 16 residues. CDR3 coding DNA: TGTGCCAGCAGCCCGGACGTGGCTTCTAGCTCCTACGAGCAGTACTTC. As protein: CASSPDVASSSYEQYF.

The chain joins TRBV5-4 to TRBJ2-7, with D perhaps given as TRBD1 or TRBD2 (5 bases each). Germline V gene sequence: CDR1 SGHNT, CDR2 YYREEE (reference sequence). V was trimmed by 3 bases and J by 3 bases, leaving 13 bases between them. This CDR3 is 14 amino acids long. CDR3 protein: CASSSGSRYYEQYF. CDR3 nucleotides: TGTGCCAGCAGCTCAGGGAGTCGCTACTACGAGCAGTACTTC.

This clonotype has only a few counts. The genes are TRBV6-2 or TRBV6-3 and TRBJ1-5; no reliable D call. Trimming shortened V by 0 bases and J by 7 bases, and 13 bases separated the two germline ends. This CDR3 is 15 amino acids long. CDR1 and CDR2 from the germline V gene are MNHEY and SVGEGT. This CDR3 reads CASSYSNQVGQPQHF. DNA for the CDR3: TGTGCCAGCAGTTACTCGAACCAAGTAGGACAGCCCCAGCATTTT.

This clonotype was recorded at least ten times. The genes are TRBV29-1 and TRBJ2-5; 14 bases match TRBD2. The CDR3 sequence is 13 residues long. Trimming at V came to 4 bases and at J to 5 bases, leaving 0 bases not matched to a gene. Germline CDR1 is SQVTM and CDR2 is ANQGSEA. CDR3 amino acids: CSVGLAGGETQYF. The CDR3 nucleotides read TGCAGCGTTGGACTAGCGGGAGGGGAGACCCAGTACTTC.

The chain uses TRBV15 and TRBJ1-5; the D gene is possibly TRBD1 (5 bases). V lost 6 bases to trimming and J lost 0 bases, with 12 bases between them. Germline V gene sequence: CDR1 LNHNV, CDR2 YYDKDF (reference sequence). The CDR3 runs 15 residues. The CDR3 DNA follows: TGTGCCACCAGGAAAGGGGCTTATAGCAATCAGCCCCAGCATTTT. Amino acid sequence: CATRKGAYSNQPQHF. Supplemented by reference TRBV15 and TRBJ1-5, the full variable domain reads DAMVIQNPRYQVTQFGKPVTLSCSQTLNHNVMYWYQQKSSQAPKLLFHYYDKDFNNEADTPDNFQSRRPNTSFCFLDIRSPGLGDTAMYLCATRKGAYSNQPQHFGDGTRLSIL.

The chain uses TRBV20-1 and TRBJ2-1, with 10 nucleotides matching TRBD2. The length of the CDR3 is 13 residues. From germline, CDR1 is DFQATT and CDR2 SNEGSKA (reference sequence). DNA of the CDR3: TGCAGCCGAACTAGCGGGAAGGCCATTGAGCAGTTCTTC. Protein: CSRTSGKAIEQFF.

As for this clonotype: A much larger clone is a single base away; this may be a read error. CDR3 residues: CASSHPTPGVHEQFF. The CDR3 nucleotides are TGCGCCAGCAGCCACCCGACCCCAGGGGTCCATGAGCAGTTCTTC. The V and J genes are TRBV4-1 and TRBJ2-1, with a weak D call TRBD1 (6 bases). Germline V gene data show CDR1 as MGHRA and CDR2 as YSYEKL. The ends were cut back, 3 bases at V and 8 bases at J, with 17 bases in the middle. The CDR3 extends over 15 amino acids.

This chain uses TRBV7-2 with TRBJ1-5, with TRBD1 matching 7 bases. This CDR3 contains 15 residues. Germline CDR1 is SGHTA and CDR2 is FQGNSA. The V gene end was trimmed by 3 bases and the J gene end by 11 bases; junction bases not matched to a gene: 13. Written as DNA, the CDR3 is TGTGCCAGCAGCTTTACGGGACAGTGTTTCGAGACCCAGCATTTT. This encodes CASSFTGQCFETQHF.

This clonotype was found once. The rearrangement links TRBV20-1 to TRBJ1-2, with 9 bases fitting TRBD1. CDR1 DFQATT and CDR2 SNEGSKA come from the germline V gene (reference sequence). V was clipped by 3 bases and J by 4 bases; unmatched bases: 18. The CDR3 is made up of 18 amino acids. The CDR3 spells CSASAPHGQGFGIYGYTF. In DNA, the CDR3 is TGCAGTGCTAGTGCGCCCCATGGACAGGGGTTTGGTATCTATGGCTACACCTTC.